This T cell receptor beta chain appears in the sequencing data of a study of PD-L1 blockade in urothelial cancer. Germline lookup yields CDR1 SQVTM and CDR2 ANQGSEA. The CDR3 covers 13 residues. J lost 5 bases, V lost 7 bases, and 5 bases had no gene match. The method was immunoSEQ multiplex PCR; TCRdb's version includes in-frame clones alone and lacks a portion of them. The sample has some 53,000 clones, around 79% seen once. Time point given: pretreatment peripheral blood. This sequence was found in a man aged 65 to 85 with urothelial cancer. Sequencing used PBMCs, obtained around atezolizumab (anti-PD-L1) treatment. V is TRBV29-1 and J is TRBJ2-5, with 12 bases fitting TRBD2. CDR3 protein: CSAQTSGGETQYF. The CDR3 DNA reads TGCAGCGCTCAGACTAGCGGGGGTGAGACCCAGTACTTC.